One sample yielded the 8 T cell receptor beta chains listed below, sequenced in a study of tumor-infiltrating lymphocytes in oesophageal squamous cell carcinoma. TCRdb reprocessed the PCR reads with MiXCR, giving one entry per CDR3 protein. The sample consists of 15,000 or so distinct CDR3 sequences, around 60% of them appearing once. The sequencing sample was made of esophageal tumor tissue. These receptors were taken from a female donor with esophageal squamous cell carcinoma.

A note on this clonotype: No conserved phenylalanine or tryptophan is present at the end of the CDR3, so a read error is the likely explanation. The limits of the CDR3 on the DNA are not certain, so only TCRdb's listed CDR3 is given. The J gene is TRBJ2-1, the V gene TRBV5-6; the table gives TRBD1 as D, unverified against the DNA. The length of the CDR3 is 16 amino acids, counting both ends. The germline V gene encodes CDR1 SGHDT and CDR2 YYEEEE. CDR3 sequence reads: CASSPQGNPYEQYFGN.

In the case of this clonotype: The CDR3 does not end in the conserved phenylalanine or tryptophan, so this is likely a read error. The DNA is omitted, as the CDR3 cannot be located on it reliably, and the CDR3 follows TCRdb's listing. The rearrangement joins TRBV7-6 to TRBJ2-3; TRBD1, the table's D call, lacks a check against the DNA. Germline loops: CDR1 SGHVS, CDR2 FNYEAQ. The CDR3 is 14 residues long, counting both termini. CDR3 sequence reads: CASSYRYNEQFFGP.

This clonotype was found once. V is TRBV7-2 and J is TRBJ2-7; no definite D call. V lost 4 bases to trimming and J lost 7 bases, with 8 bases between them. This CDR3 region has 11 residues. Germline CDR1 and CDR2: SGHTA and FQGNSA. As DNA, the CDR3 is TGTGCCAGCAGCTCCGTGAATGAGCAGTACTTC. Translated: CASSSVNEQYF.

The V and J genes are TRBV7-2 and TRBJ2-3; TRBD2 matches at 10 bases. The J call may be faulty, since TRBJ2-5 better matches the DNA end. The CDR3 has 17 amino acids. Germline V CDR1 and CDR2: SGHTA, FQGNSA. CDR3 region: CASSLALSSGSRETQYF. For the CDR3, the DNA is TGTGCCAGCAGCTTAGCGCTATCTAGCGGGAGTAGGGAGACCCAGTACTTC.

This clonotype was seen ten or more times. Since the CDR3 does not end with the conserved phenylalanine or tryptophan, this likely comes from a read error. The limits of the CDR3 on the DNA are not certain, so only TCRdb's listed CDR3 is given. The chain couples TRBV6-8 to TRBJ2-6; TRBD1 reflects the table's D call only, with no check against the DNA. The CDR3 comprises 11 residues, both ends counted. The V gene's germline CDR1 is MNHGY and CDR2 SAAAGT. CDR3 in amino acids: CWGNGIRDQDM.

V gene TRBV6-8 combines with J gene TRBJ2-5; 7 nucleotides agree with TRBD2. The closer fit of TRBJ2-7 to the DNA end suggests the J call may be wrong. The CDR3 covers 14 residues. The germline V gene encodes CDR1 MNHGY and CDR2 SAAAGT. CDR3 amino acids: CASRGSGVPYEQYF. CDR3 nucleotides: TGTGCCAGCAGGGGAAGCGGGGTACCATACGAGCAGTACTTC.

The chain carries TRBV6-8 and TRBJ1-1, with D uncertain. The germline V gene has CDR1 MNHGY and CDR2 SAAAGT. V was trimmed by 0 bases and J by 5 bases, leaving 19 bases between them. This CDR3 spans 17 amino acids. CDR3 sequence reads: CASSYSTVSFRETEAFF. The CDR3 bases are TGTGCCAGCAGTTACTCAACAGTGAGTTTTAGAGAAACTGAAGCTTTCTTT.

About this clonotype itself: A read error may account for a junction end that differs from germline. The chain combines TRBV25-1 with TRBJ2-5; the D is unclear. The CDR3 length is 12 residues. Germline values: CDR1 MGHDK, CDR2 SYGVNS. CDR3 residues: CASSDPSSPLHF. CDR3 nucleotides: TGTGCCAGCAGTGACCCCTCCTCGCCCCTCCACTTC.